The entry below describes one TCR beta chain. Antigen unknown. The data are from a study of cytomegalovirus exposure and HLA in healthy donors. Study in general: A preliminary data release comprised 70 million to 95 million unique TCRs obtained from HLA-typed donors. Most genotyped donors, over 70% of 300 to 400, had Caucasian-associated genetic ancestry.

Trimming removed 0 bases at V and 0 bases at J, with 17 bases between. CDR1 MGHRA and CDR2 YSYEKL come from the germline V gene. This CDR3 is built from 19 residues. Study-wide findings and caveats: Cytomegalovirus status was reportedly diagnosed by the classifier with high sensitivity and specificity.

Primers: 60 Vbeta forward and 13 Jbeta reverse. Only in-frame clones appear in the TCRdb table, and some are missing; sequencing was by immunoSEQ multiplex PCR. The data contain about 61,000 clones, 70% to 90% of them singletons. What was sequenced was PBMCs. The receptor comes from a young man in good health and CMV-seropositive. This chain links TRBV4-1 with TRBJ1-4, with D perhaps TRBD1 (5 bases). CDR3 sequence (DNA): TGCGCCAGCAGCCAAGACCTTACAAAACAGGATGCAACTAATGAAAAACTGTTTTTT. Translation: CASSQDLTKQDATNEKLFF.